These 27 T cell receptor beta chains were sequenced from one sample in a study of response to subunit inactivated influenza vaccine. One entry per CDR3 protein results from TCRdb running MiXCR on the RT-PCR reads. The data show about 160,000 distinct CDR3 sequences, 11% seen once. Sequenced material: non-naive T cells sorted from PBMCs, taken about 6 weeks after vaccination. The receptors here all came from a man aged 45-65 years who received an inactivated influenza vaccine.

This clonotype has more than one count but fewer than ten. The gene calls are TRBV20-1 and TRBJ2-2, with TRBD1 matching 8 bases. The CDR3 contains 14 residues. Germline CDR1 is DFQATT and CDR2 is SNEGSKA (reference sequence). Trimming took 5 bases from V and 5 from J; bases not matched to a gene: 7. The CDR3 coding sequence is TGCAGTGCTGCCAGGGGGCTGGGAACCGGGGAGCTGTTTTTT. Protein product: CSAARGLGTGELFF.

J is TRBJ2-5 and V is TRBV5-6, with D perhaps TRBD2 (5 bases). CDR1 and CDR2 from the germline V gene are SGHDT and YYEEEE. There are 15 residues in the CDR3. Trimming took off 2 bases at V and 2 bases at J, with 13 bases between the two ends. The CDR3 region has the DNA TGTGCCAGCAGCTTCGGGAACCCGATACAAGAGACCCAGTACTTC. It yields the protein CASSFGNPIQETQYF.

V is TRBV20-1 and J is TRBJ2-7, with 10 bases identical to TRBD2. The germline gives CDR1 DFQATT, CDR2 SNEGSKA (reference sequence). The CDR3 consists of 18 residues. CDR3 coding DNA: TGCAGCGCTGGGGCCCAGCGTAGCGGGGGGACGAGCTCCTACGAGCAGTACTTC. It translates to CSAGAQRSGGTSSYEQYF.

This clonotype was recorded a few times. The CDR3 DNA reads TGCGCCAGCAGCGTAGCAGGGGGCAATAATTCACCCCTCCACTTT. Translated: CASSVAGGNNSPLHF. V is TRBV5-1 and J is TRBJ1-6; TRBD1 matches 8 bases. CDR3 length equals 15 residues. Germline lookup yields CDR1 SGHRS and CDR2 YFSETQ. Trimming cost V 4 bases and J 5 bases; bases outside gene matches: 5.

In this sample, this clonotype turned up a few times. CDR3 region: CASSTVGRNTEAFF. CDR3 nucleotides: TGTGCCAGCAGTACGGTTGGAAGGAACACTGAAGCTTTCTTT. This chain uses TRBV12-3 or TRBV12-4 with TRBJ1-1; D ambiguous. The CDR3 totals 14 residues. The V gene lost 5 bases and the J gene lost 1 base, with 11 bases spanning the gap.

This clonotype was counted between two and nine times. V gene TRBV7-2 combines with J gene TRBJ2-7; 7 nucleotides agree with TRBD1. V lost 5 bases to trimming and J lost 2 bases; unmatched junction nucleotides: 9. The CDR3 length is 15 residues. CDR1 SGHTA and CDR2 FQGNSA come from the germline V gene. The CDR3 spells CASSPDRDRTYEQYF. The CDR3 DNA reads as TGTGCCAGCAGCCCGGACCGGGACAGAACCTACGAGCAGTACTTC.

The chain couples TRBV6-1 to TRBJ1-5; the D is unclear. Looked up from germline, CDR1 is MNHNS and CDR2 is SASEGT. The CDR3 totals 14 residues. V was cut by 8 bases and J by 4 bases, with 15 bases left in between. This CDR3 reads CASERLEGNQPQHF. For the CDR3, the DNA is TGTGCCAGCGAACGGCTCGAGGGTAATCAGCCCCAGCATTTT.

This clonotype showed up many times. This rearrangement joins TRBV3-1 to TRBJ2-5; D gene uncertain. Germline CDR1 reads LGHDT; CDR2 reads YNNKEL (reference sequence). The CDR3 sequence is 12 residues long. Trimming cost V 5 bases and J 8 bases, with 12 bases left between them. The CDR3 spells CASSYDVSTQYF. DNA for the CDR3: TGTGCCAGCAGCTACGATGTCAGTACCCAGTACTTC.

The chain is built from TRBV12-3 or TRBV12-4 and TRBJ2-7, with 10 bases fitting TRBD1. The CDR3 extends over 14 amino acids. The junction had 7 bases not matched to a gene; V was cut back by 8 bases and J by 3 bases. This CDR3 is CASGGGQGGYEQYF. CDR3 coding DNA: TGTGCCAGCGGGGGAGGACAGGGGGGCTACGAGCAGTACTTC.

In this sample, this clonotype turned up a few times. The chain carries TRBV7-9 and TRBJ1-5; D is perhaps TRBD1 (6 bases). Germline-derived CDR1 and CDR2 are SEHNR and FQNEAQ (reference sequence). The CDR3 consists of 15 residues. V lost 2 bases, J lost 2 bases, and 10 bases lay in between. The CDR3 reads CASSLQGLGNQPQHF. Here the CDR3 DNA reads TGTGCCAGCAGCTTACAGGGGCTCGGCAATCAGCCCCAGCATTTT.

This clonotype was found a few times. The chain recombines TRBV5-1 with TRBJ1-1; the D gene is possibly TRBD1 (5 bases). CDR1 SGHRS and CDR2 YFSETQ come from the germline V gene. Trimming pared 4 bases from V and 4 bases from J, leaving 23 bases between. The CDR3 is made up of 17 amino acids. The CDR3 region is CASSPRGDPGSPTEAFF. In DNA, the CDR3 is TGCGCCAGCAGCCCGAGAGGGGACCCGGGTAGCCCCACTGAAGCTTTCTTT.

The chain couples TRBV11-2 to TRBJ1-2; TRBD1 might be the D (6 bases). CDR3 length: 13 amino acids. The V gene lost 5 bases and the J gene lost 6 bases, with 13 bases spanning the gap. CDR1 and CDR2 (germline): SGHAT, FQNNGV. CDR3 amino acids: CASSPPRGDGYTF. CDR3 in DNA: TGTGCCAGCAGCCCCCCCAGGGGAGATGGCTACACCTTC.

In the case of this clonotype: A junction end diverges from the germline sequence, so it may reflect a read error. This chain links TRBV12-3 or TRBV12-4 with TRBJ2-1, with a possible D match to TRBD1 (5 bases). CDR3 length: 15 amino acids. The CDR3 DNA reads TGTACCAGCAGTTTAGGGGCTGGGGCCCCCAATGAGCAGTTCTTC. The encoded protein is CTSSLGAGAPNEQFF.

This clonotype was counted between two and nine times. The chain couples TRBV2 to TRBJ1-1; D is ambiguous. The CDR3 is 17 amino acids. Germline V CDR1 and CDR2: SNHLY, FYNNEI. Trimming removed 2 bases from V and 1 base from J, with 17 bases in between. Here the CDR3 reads CASSELRVISGNTEAFF. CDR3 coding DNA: TGTGCCAGCAGTGAATTAAGAGTTATTTCGGGGAACACTGAAGCTTTCTTT. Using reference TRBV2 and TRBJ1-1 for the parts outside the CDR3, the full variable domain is EPEVTQTPSHQVTQMGQEVILRCVPISNHLYFYWYRQILGQKVEFLVSFYNNEISEKSEIFDDQFSVERPDGSNFTLKIRSTKLEDSAMYFCASSELRVISGNTEAFFGQGTRLTVV.

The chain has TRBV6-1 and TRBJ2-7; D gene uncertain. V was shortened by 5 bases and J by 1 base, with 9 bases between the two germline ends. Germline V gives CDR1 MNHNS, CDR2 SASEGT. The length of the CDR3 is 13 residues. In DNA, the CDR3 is TGTGCCAGCAGTCAGGCTTCATCCTACGAGCAGTACTTC. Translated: CASSQASSYEQYF.

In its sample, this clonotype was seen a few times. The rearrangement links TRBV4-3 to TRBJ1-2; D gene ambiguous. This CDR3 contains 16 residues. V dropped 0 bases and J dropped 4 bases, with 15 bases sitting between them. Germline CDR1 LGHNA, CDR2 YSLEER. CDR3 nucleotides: TGCGCCAGCAGCCAAGATGTTAGGGTTATTGGCTATGGCTACACCTTC. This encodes CASSQDVRVIGYGYTF.

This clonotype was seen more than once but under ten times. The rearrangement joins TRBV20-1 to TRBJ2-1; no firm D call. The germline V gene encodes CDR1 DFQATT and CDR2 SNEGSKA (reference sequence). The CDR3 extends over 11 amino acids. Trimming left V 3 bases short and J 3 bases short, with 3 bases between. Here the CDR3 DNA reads TGCAGTGCTAGGGACTACAATGAGCAGTTCTTC. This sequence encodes CSARDYNEQFF.

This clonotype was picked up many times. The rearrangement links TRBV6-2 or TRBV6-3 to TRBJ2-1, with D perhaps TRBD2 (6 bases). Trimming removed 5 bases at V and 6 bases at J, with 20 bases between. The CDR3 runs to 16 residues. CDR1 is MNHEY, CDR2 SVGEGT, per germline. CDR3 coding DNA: TGTGCCAGCAGTAAAAGTGTCGGGGGAAGACGCAATGAGCAGTTCTTC. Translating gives CASSKSVGGRRNEQFF.

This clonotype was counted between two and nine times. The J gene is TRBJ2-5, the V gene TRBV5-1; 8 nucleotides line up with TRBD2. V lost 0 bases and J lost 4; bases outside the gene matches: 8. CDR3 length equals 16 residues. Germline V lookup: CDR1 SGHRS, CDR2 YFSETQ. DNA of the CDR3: TGCGCCAGCAGCTTGGCCGGGACTAGGCCGTCAGAGACCCAGTACTTC. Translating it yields CASSLAGTRPSETQYF.

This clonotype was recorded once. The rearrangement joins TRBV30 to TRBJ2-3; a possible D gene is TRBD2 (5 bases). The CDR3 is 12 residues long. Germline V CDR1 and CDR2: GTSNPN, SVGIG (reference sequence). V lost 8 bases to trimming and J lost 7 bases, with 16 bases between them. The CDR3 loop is CALQRNPNTQYF. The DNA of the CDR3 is TGTGCCCTTCAGCGGAATCCAAATACGCAGTATTTT.

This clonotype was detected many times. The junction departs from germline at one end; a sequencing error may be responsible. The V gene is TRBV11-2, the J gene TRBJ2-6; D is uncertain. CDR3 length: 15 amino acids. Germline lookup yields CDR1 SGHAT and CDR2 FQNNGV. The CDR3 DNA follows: TGTGCCAGCAGCTTAAGCTCGTCTGGTGCCAACGTCCTGACTTTC. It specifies CASSLSSSGANVLTF. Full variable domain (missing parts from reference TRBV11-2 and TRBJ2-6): EAGVAQSPRYKIIEKRQSVAFWCNPISGHATLYWYQQILGQGPKLLIQFQNNGVVDDSQLPKDRFSAERLKGVDSTLKIQPAKLEDSAVYLCASSLSSSGANVLTFGAGSRLTVL.

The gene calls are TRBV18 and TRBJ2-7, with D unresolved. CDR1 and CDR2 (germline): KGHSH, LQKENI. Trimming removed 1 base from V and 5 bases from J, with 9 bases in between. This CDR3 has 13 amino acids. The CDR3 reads CASSPLRAHEQYF. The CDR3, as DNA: TGTGCCAGCTCACCACTCCGGGCCCACGAGCAGTACTTC.

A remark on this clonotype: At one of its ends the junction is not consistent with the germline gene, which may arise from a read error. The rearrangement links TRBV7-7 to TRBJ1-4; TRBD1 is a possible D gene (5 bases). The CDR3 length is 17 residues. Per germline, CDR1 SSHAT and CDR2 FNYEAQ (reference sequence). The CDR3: CASSPQPGPSSYEKLFF. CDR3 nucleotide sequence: TGTGCTAGCAGCCCCCAACCGGGACCGTCGTCCTATGAAAAACTGTTTTTT.

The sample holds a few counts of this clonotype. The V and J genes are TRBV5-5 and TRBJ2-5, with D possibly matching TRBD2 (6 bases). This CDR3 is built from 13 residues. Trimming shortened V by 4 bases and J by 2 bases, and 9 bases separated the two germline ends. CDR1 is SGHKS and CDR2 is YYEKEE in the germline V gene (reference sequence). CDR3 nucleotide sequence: TGTGCCAGCAGCCTACGGGGGCAAGAGACCCAGTACTTC. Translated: CASSLRGQETQYF.

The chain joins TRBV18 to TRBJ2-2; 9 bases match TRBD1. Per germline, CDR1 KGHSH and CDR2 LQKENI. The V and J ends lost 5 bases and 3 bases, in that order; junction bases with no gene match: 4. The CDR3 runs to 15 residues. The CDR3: CASSTQGAYTGELFF. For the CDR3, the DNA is TGTGCCAGCTCAACACAGGGGGCTTACACCGGGGAGCTGTTTTTT.

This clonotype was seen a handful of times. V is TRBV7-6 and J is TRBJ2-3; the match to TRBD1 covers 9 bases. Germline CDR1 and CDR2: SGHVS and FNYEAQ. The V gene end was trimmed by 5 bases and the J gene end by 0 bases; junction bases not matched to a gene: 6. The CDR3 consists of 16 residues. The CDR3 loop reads CASSPMGQGSTDTQYF. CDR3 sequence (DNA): TGTGCCAGCAGCCCAATGGGACAGGGAAGCACAGATACGCAGTATTTT.

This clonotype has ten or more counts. The CDR3 is CASSLAGDYVSGANVLTF. The DNA for the CDR3 is TGCGCCAGCAGCTTGGCGGGGGATTACGTCTCTGGGGCCAACGTCCTGACTTTC. This chain connects TRBV5-1 to TRBJ2-6, with a tentative D call TRBD2 (6 bases). V was cut by 0 bases and J by 0 bases, with 13 bases left in between. The CDR3 runs to 18 residues. Germline-derived CDR1 and CDR2 are SGHRS and YFSETQ.